The sequence of this T cell receptor beta chain was determined in a study of blood T cell repertoires in COVID-19. Overall study: Samples of COVID-19 (acute and convalescent) were obtained from the United States, Italy and Spain. In each case, the material was cDNA or gDNA derived from T cells, B-cell-depleted T cells, or PBMCs.

As handled by the study authors: Reference gene primer amplification yielded estimated nucleated cell counts. The table came from immunoSEQ multiplex PCR; TCRdb's copy has only in-frame clones and leaves some out. For V, J and clone size, that table is used; D and trimming come from the DNA. Of about 120,000 clones listed, around 82% are singletons. Germline lookup yields CDR1 MNHEY and CDR2 SVGAGI. V gave up 6 bases and J gave up 4 bases, with 18 bases separating them. The CDR3 is made up of 15 amino acids. It was during active infection that Seattle patients were enrolled and then longitudinally followed.

The sequencing sample was made of peripheral blood. The clonotype comes from a man aged 30 to 45 with COVID-19, enrolled during active disease. The chain couples TRBV6-5 to TRBJ1-2; D is possibly TRBD1 (5 bases). CDR3 region: CASRKREDIGYGYTF. As DNA, the CDR3 is TGTGCCAGCAGGAAAAGAGAGGACATCGGCTATGGCTACACCTTC.